The T cell receptor beta chain described here comes from a study of cytomegalovirus exposure and HLA in healthy donors (dated by TCRdb to 2017 to 2019). Some background on the complete study: An earlier analysis of some 500 of the donors reported roughly 300 Gb of sequence data and approximately 110 million unique TCR beta sequences from about 180 million T cells. In a later analysis, previously published TCR beta repertoires from 600 to 850 donors were re-analyzed and high-resolution HLA genotyping was added so that TCR occurrence patterns could be studied. Donor age, sex, ethnicity and CMV serostatus were compiled together with the repertoire data. To decide whether each TCR beta V gene segment behaved as functional or pseudogenic, an earlier analysis of some 600 of the donors relied on high-throughput TCR beta sequencing. HLA typing covered class I and class II loci at four-digit resolution. Rather than drawing on any new phenotypic data, the later analysis identified candidate immune exposures from TCR beta sequences and the way those sequences occurred across donors. To predict cytomegalovirus infection status, the study brought together high-throughput TCR immunosequencing, statistical association of individual TCRs with disease status, and machine learning. A later genetic analysis took genome-wide SNP genotypes for about three fifths of the roughly 670 donors and used that subset as a discovery cohort. A separate validation cohort of roughly 130 different subjects was used in addition to the roughly 670-subject first cohort. Across under 500 genotyped donors of the cohort, an average of about 250,000 unique TCR beta nucleotide sequences per donor were sequenced, and roughly a sixth of those sequences were non-productive. Typing coverage differed by locus: A, B, C, DRB1 and DQB1 were typed in about 629-640 donors, DQA1 in 500 to 550, DPA1 in 600 to 610, and DPB1 in just under 490. Several DR-DQ haplotypes were handled as single units for association and clustering because linkage in the cohort was strong. The T cell repertoires of under 750 subjects were profiled by immunosequencing and related to cytomegalovirus serostatus. Every discovery cohort repertoire had been produced on one sequencing platform. Of the roughly 400 genotyped donors, over 70% fell in the genetic ancestry cluster associated with self-reported Caucasian donors. Roughly 300 gigabases of sequencing data and approximately 85 million unique TCR sequences were included in an early release covering about 600 HLA-typed donors. The study aimed to test whether cataloging public T cell receptors could reveal signatures of past pathogen exposure. Here is what the overall study found, with its caveats: In a later analysis, most CMV-associated TCR beta chains were found to appear HLA-restricted, with HLA associations seemingly driven largely by CMV exposure. The classifier was reported to diagnose cytomegalovirus status with high specificity and sensitivity in both the original cohort and the validation cohort. Assigning TCR associations to individual alleles was difficult when HLA alleles, especially DR and DQ, strongly co-occurred. A cluster of highly shared sequence variants was judged likely to be a technical artifact of the sequencing pipeline. Most TCR sequences were observed very rarely across donors, whereas some public TCRs were present in many individuals. The study gave a list of around 170 TCR beta chains associated with cytomegalovirus. In an earlier analysis of fewer than 750 of the donors, most TCR beta V segments were observed in productive rearrangements about 90% or about 30% of the time, broadly matching IMGT annotations. For the cohort, immune exposure information was limited to CMV serostatus. In a later analysis, around 15,000 TCR beta sequences were associated with specific HLA alleles at a false discovery rate of 0.05. Some IMGT-functional V segments, including TRBV6-2 and TRBV6-3, could not be told apart with the 87-base-pair reads, so those segments were excluded. According to a later analysis, TCR association rates differed among HLA loci, with DRB1 alleles showing the most associated TCRs and HLA-C alleles showing the fewest. Compared with equally common non-associated chains, HLA-associated TCR beta chains in a later analysis were more clonally expanded and had lower generation probabilities. Because counts were too low, roughly 18 rarely observed V segments, including chromosome 9 orphons, were left out of the earlier analysis of about 500 of the donors. A later genetic analysis reported fewer N-insertions in productive TCRs among donors in an Asian-associated ancestry cluster than the roughly 650-donor mean. The authors suggested that the approach could potentially be extended to other disease states and immunological phenotypes. A later genetic analysis associated a missense DCLRE1C variant with V-gene and J-gene trimming of TCR beta chains, and an independent cohort replicated the association. Because HLA typing was missing for some donors at each locus, association tests included only the typed subset. A further reported finding was that TCR beta sequences accurately predicted the HLA-A and HLA-B alleles for most subjects in the first cohort. Correlated functional status among segregating V segments might be attributable to linkage disequilibrium, but an unknown experimental factor could not be ruled out. Several of the top co-occurrence clusters appeared to be linked to parvovirus B19, influenza, CMV and Epstein-Barr virus, according to a later analysis. The presence/absence analyses assumed that sequencing depth was roughly uniform across donors, and that assumption may not be true. In this cohort, only TCR beta chains were sequenced, and detectable features were limited by the absence of alpha or paired-chain data. In vitro tests confirmed that a few of the cytomegalovirus-associated TCR beta chains recognize cytomegalovirus antigens.

The cohort was made up of 500 to 800 healthy bone marrow donors. At the time of sampling, all cohort members were nominally healthy, though unrecorded immune exposures were likely present. The donor tested CMV seronegative, placing the donor among the roughly 400 seronegative members of the cohort. A peripheral blood sample was collected from each donor, and TCR beta sequencing was performed on peripheral blood mononuclear cells. The Qiagen DNeasy Blood Extraction Kit was used to extract genomic DNA from the blood cell samples. At the junction V is shortened by 1 base and J by 5 bases, with 10 bases in between. The germline V gene specifies SGHTA as CDR1 and FQGNSA as CDR2. The CDR3 contains 14 residues, cysteine and phenylalanine counted. Here the CDR3 DNA is all that survives: 42 bases in frame from base 1. Library creation used the immunoSEQ multiplex PCR assay. For the multiplex PCR, a mixture combining 60 forward primers for TCR Vbeta segments and 13 reverse primers for TCR Jbeta segments was used. A multiplex PCR assay on genomic DNA amplified the CDR3 region of rearranged TCR beta genes. The amplified TCR beta libraries were sequenced on the Illumina HiSeq System as 87-base-pair reads. For the original study's pipeline: In a later analysis, tens of millions of unique TCR beta chains were counted across the 690 or so repertoires, and roughly 11 million of these chains were shared by at least two donors. Raw reads were error-corrected and collapsed into unique sequences by a nearest-neighbor algorithm in which closely related sequences were merged to remove PCR and sequencing errors. Alignment of CDR3 sequences to IMGT reference sequences was used to assign V, D and J gene segments. For a sequence to be retained, at least a six-nucleotide match to both a V gene segment and a J gene segment was required. A rearrangement was called productive if the CDR3 had no stop codons and remained in frame with V and J, and every other rearrangement was called non-productive. Following IMGT convention, CDR3 was defined as the stretch from the second conserved V-encoded cysteine up to the conserved J-encoded phenylalanine. In an earlier analysis of some 550 of the donors, sequences lacking an unambiguous match to a single V gene segment were excluded. In an earlier analysis of 587 of the donors, V segments were called functional above 56.7% productive rearrangements and were called segregating when the between-donor standard deviation exceeded 5%. To diagnose cytomegalovirus status from the catalog of TCR beta chain sequences, a statistical classification framework was built. In a later analysis, V and J genes were assigned by comparing TCR nucleotide sequences against IMGT/GENE-DB human TR gene sequences. Using the TCRdist pipeline, a later analysis assigned CDR3 sequences along with most-parsimonious VDJ recombination scenarios. In a later analysis, each TCR beta chain was defined by its CDR3 amino acid sequence together with its V-gene family, and reads lacking a unique V-gene family were excluded. As a way to deal with suspected cross-contamination and a sequencing artifact, a later analysis dropped 640 or so nucleotide sequences that were highly shared and had low generation probability. In a later analysis, a clonal expansion index for each public chain was calculated from normalized within-repertoire ranks of inferred template counts. Generation probabilities in a later analysis came from a VDJ recombination model fitted to out-of-frame rearrangements, and those results were checked against IGoR. In a later analysis, TCR-TCR, TCR-HLA and TCR-CMV co-occurrence was scored with hypergeometric tests, and a repertoire-size bias correction was applied to TCR pairs. A later analysis estimated false discovery rates by permuting HLA or CMV assignments 20 times. In a later analysis, co-occurring TCRs were grouped with DBSCAN, and TCRdist sequence similarity was added when clustering was performed within HLA-allele-positive subsets. Repertoires with fewer than 30,000 or more than 120,000 public chains were left out of co-occurrence clustering, as were a few repertoires with anomalous nucleotide sharing. TCRdb carries this immuneACCESS record with in-frame sequences only. Its versions omit some clonotypes, under half of them owing to an unresolved V gene in the studies checked, with the rest unexplained. V, J and clone size reflect that table, while D and trimming were determined from the DNA. The sample table holds about 110,000 clones. The top ten constitute about 4% of the sample.

About this clone: It lacks a known antigen.

This clonotype was sampled from a man under 40 in good health and CMV-seronegative. Recombination connected TRBV7-2 to TRBJ2-3; the best D guess is TRBD1, with 5 bases matching. The sequenced sample consisted of PBMCs. The CDR3 is CASSLGQGLDTQYF. The base sequence is TGTGCCAGCAGCTTAGGGCAGGGCTTAGATACGCAGTATTTT.